Below, 2 T cell receptor beta chains from the same sample are listed, as sequenced in a study of neurological immune-mediated disorders. TCRdb fed the 5' RACE reads into MiXCR, producing one record per CDR3 protein. This sample has about 28,000 distinct CDR3 sequences, with approximately 6.6% found just once. The sequencing sample was made of PBMCs. These receptors all stem from a woman aged 50 to 65 in good health.

This clonotype occurred many times. The rearrangement uses TRBV20-1 and TRBJ2-3; no definite D call. Trimming shortened V by 3 bases and J by 2 bases, and 6 bases separated the two germline ends. The CDR3 has 12 residues. Germline-derived CDR1 and CDR2 are DFQATT and SNEGSKA (reference sequence). The chain's CDR3 is CSASLDTDTQYF. In DNA form, the CDR3 reads TGCAGTGCTAGTCTAGACACAGATACGCAGTATTTT.

This clonotype was counted ten times or more. The chain couples TRBV20-1 to TRBJ1-1; 7 bases agree with TRBD1. The germline CDR1 and CDR2 sequences are DFQATT and SNEGSKA (reference sequence). The CDR3 length is 15 residues. The ends lost 3 bases at V and 1 base at J; junction bases unmatched: 8. The CDR3 region has the DNA TGCAGTGCTAGTCATCACAGGGGTGGGAACACTGAAGCTTTCTTT. Translating it yields CSASHHRGGNTEAFF.